This passage covers 8 T cell receptor beta chains from one sample sequenced in a study of Graves' ophthalmopathy and Graves' hyperthyroidism. Researchers took RNA transcripts and amplified TCR beta CDR3 regions from them. After a first-round RT-PCR with HTBI primers, a second-round multiplex PCR was run. TCRdb ran MiXCR on the multiplex PCR reads and lists one entry per CDR3 protein. The sample holds about 1.1 million distinct CDR3 sequences, 36% seen once. Material: peripheral blood or thyroid tissue (not recorded which). Source of these receptors: an adult man with Graves' hyperthyroidism.

Many counts were recorded for this clonotype. The chain links TRBV29-1 to TRBJ1-1; D is ambiguous. Germline V gives CDR1 SQVTM, CDR2 ANQGSEA. The CDR3 contains 13 residues. The V and J ends lost 5 bases and 0 bases respectively, with 10 bases between them. The CDR3 DNA reads TGCAGCGTTTCAAGGGATCTGAACACTGAAGCTTTCTTT. Translation: CSVSRDLNTEAFF.

This clonotype has a handful of counts. The chain joins TRBV5-4 to TRBJ1-2, with D possibly TRBD1 on 5 matching bases. There are 13 residues in the CDR3. Germline V gene data show CDR1 as SGHNT and CDR2 as YYREEE (reference sequence). V lost 1 base to trimming and J lost 8 bases, with 12 bases between them. The CDR3 DNA reads as TGTGCCAGCAGCTTGCAGGGAGGTAAAGGCTACACCTTC. Protein: CASSLQGGKGYTF.

The table lists this clonotype with a few counts. This rearrangement joins TRBV7-9 to TRBJ2-7; possibly TRBD2 for D (6 bases). V was clipped by 2 bases and J by 2 bases, with 16 bases between them. Germline-derived CDR1 and CDR2 are SEHNR and FQNEAQ (reference sequence). The CDR3 covers 16 residues. CDR3 DNA sequence: TGTGCCAGCAGCTTAACGCGGGACTTCCAAACCTACGAGCAGTACTTC. Its translation: CASSLTRDFQTYEQYF.

This clonotype was seen a handful of times. The chain combines TRBV2 with TRBJ1-3; no firm D call. From germline, CDR1 is SNHLY and CDR2 FYNNEI. There are 12 residues in the CDR3. V lost 4 bases to trimming and J lost 3 bases, with 4 bases between them. The CDR3, as DNA: TGTGCCAGCAGTGTTGTTGGAAACACCATATATTTT. It is translated as CASSVVGNTIYF.

This clonotype has more than one count but fewer than ten. This chain connects TRBV20-1 to TRBJ2-5; TRBD2 aligns across 7 bases. This CDR3 has 14 residues. Germline V lookup: CDR1 DFQATT, CDR2 SNEGSKA (reference sequence). With V trimmed by 0 bases and J by 3 bases, 4 bases remained unmatched. The CDR3 DNA is TGCAGTGCTAGAGATTATGCGGGGGAAGAGACCCAGTACTTC. This gives the protein CSARDYAGEETQYF.

This clonotype was picked up many times. The chain uses TRBV7-8 and TRBJ2-5; 9 bases are a match to TRBD2. Trimming at V came to 0 bases and at J to 2 bases, leaving 7 bases not matched to a gene. Germline V gene data show CDR1 as SGHVS and CDR2 as FQNEAQ. This CDR3 spans 17 amino acids. The DNA of the CDR3 is TGTGCCAGCAGCTTAGCGTTAGCGGGGGAACCTCAAGAGACCCAGTACTTC. Translation gives CASSLALAGEPQETQYF.

V usage is TRBV20-1 and J usage is TRBJ2-2; TRBD2 aligns across 10 bases. The V gene end was trimmed by 7 bases and the J gene end by 6 bases; junction bases not matched to a gene: 5. The CDR3 sequence is 13 residues long. Germline V gene sequence: CDR1 DFQATT, CDR2 SNEGSKA (reference sequence). CDR3 in DNA: TGCAGTGTCAAGCGGGGGGGCCCCGGGGAGCTGTTTTTT. This translates into CSVKRGGPGELFF.

In this sample, this clonotype turned up many times. The chain uses TRBV27 and TRBJ1-5; 8 bases map to TRBD1. Germline V gene sequence: CDR1 MNHEY, CDR2 SMNVEV (reference sequence). The trim removed 6 bases at V and 6 bases at J, leaving 7 bases unmatched. The CDR3 has 14 amino acids. CDR3 residues: CASSSQGAGQPQHF. In DNA form, the CDR3 reads TGTGCCAGCAGCAGTCAGGGGGCAGGTCAGCCCCAGCATTTT.